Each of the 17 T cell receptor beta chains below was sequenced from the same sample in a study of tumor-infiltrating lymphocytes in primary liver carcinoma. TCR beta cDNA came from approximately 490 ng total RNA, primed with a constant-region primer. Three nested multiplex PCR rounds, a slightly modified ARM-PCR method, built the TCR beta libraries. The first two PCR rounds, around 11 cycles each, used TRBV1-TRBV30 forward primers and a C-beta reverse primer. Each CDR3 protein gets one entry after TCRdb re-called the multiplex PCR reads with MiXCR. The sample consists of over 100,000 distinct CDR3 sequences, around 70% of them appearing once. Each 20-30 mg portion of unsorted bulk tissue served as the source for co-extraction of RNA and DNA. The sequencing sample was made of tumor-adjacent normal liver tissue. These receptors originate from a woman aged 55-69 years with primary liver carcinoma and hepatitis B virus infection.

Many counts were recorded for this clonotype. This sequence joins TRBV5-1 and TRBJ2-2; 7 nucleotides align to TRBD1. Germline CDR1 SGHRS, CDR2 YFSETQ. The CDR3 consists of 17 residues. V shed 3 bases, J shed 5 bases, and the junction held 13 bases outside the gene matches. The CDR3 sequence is CASSSTPTGKRTGELFF. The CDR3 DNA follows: TGCGCCAGCAGCTCGACCCCGACAGGGAAGCGAACCGGGGAGCTGTTTTTT.

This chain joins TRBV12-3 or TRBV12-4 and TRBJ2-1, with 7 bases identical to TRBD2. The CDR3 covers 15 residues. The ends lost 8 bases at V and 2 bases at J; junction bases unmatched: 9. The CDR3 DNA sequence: TGTGCCAGCGGGCCGGGACTACAACCCTACAATGAGCAGTTCTTC. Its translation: CASGPGLQPYNEQFF.

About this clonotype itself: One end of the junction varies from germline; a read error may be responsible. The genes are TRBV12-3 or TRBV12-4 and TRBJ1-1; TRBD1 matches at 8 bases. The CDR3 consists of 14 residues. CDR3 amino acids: CASRGQVASTKAFF. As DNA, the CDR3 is TGTGCCAGCAGGGGACAGGTGGCGAGCACTAAAGCTTTCTTT.

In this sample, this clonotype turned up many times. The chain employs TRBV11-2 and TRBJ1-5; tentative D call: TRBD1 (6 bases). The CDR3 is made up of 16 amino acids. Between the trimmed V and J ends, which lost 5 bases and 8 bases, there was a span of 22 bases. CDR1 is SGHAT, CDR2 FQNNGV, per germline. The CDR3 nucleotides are TGTGCCAGCAGCCTAAAAGGGGGACTGACGAATAAGCCCCAGCATTTT. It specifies CASSLKGGLTNKPQHF.

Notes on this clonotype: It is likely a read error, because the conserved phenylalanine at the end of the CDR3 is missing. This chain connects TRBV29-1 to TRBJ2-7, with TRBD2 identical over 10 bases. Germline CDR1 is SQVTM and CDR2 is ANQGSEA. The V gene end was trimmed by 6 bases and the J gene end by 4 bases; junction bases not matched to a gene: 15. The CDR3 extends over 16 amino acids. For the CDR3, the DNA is TGCAGCGTAACCGGGACTAGCGCTTCTACTAGGTACGAGCAGTACTCC. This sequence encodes CSVTGTSASTRYEQYS.

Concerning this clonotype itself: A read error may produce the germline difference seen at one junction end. CDR3: CTSSPTGASTNTQYF. The DNA of the CDR3 is TGTACCAGCAGCCCTACCGGGGCTAGCACAAATACGCAGTATTTT. J is TRBJ2-3 and V is TRBV11-3; either TRBD1 or TRBD2 may fit D (5 bases each). In germline, CDR1 is SGHNT, CDR2 YENEEA. The CDR3 extends over 15 amino acids.

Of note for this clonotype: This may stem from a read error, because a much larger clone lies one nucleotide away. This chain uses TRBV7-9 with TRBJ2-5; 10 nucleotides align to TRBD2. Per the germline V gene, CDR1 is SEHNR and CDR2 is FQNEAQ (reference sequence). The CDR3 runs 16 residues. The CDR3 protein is CASSPRGLALVEIQYF. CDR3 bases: TGTGCCAGCAGTCCCCGGGGACTAGCGTTGGTAGAGATCCAGTACTTC.

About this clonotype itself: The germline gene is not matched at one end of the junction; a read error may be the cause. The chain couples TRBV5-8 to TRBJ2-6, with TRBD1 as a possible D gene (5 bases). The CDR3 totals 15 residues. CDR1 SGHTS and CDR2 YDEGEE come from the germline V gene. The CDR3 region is CASSLTLSGANILTF. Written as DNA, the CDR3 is TGTGCCAGCAGCTTGACCCTTTCTGGGGCCAACATCCTGACGTTC.

The CDR3 protein is CASSLARYRITEAFF. The CDR3 bases are TGTGCCAGCAGCTTAGCGCGGTACAGAATCACCGAAGCTTTCTTT. The V and J genes are TRBV7-9 and TRBJ1-1; D gene uncertain. Deletions cut 0 bases from V and 8 bases from J, with 16 bases between. This CDR3 has 15 amino acids. CDR1 SEHNR and CDR2 FQNEAQ come from the germline V gene (reference sequence).

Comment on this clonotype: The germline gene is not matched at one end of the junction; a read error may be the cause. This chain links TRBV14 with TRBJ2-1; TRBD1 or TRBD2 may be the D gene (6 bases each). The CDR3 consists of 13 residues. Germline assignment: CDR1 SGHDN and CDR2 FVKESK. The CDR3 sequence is CACSRQQGGEQFF. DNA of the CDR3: TGTGCCTGCAGCCGACAACAGGGAGGTGAGCAATTCTTC.

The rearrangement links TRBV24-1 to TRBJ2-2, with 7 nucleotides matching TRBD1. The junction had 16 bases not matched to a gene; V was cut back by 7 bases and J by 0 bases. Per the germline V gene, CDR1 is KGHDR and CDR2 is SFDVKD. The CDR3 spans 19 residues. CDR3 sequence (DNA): TGTGCCACCAGCCGCCCAGGGGGTGTGGTGGGGCCGAACACCGGGGAGCTGTTTTTT. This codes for CATSRPGGVVGPNTGELFF.

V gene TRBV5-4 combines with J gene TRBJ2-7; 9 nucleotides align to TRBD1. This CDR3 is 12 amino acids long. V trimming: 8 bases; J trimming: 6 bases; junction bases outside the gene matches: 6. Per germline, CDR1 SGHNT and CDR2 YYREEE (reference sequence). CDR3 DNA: TGTGCCAGTAGCCGGGACAGGGTCGAGCAGTACTTC. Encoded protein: CASSRDRVEQYF.

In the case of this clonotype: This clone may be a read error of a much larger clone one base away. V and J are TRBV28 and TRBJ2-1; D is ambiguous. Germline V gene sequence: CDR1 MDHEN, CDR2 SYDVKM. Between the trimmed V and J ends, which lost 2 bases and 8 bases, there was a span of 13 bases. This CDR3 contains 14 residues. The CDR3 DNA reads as TGTGCCAGCAGTTTACTCATGGTGGTCGATGAGCAGTTCTTC. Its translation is CASSLLMVVDEQFF. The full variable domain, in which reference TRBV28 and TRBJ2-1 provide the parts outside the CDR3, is DVKVTQSSRYLVKRTGEKVFLECVQDMDHENMFWYRQDPGLGLRLIYFSYDVKMKEKGDIPEGYSVSREKKERFSLILESASTNQTSMYLCASSLLMVVDEQFFGPGTRLTVL.

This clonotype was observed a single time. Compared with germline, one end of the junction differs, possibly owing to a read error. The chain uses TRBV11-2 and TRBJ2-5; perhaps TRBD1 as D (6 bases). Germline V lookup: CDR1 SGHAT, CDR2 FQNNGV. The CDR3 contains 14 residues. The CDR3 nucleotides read TGCGCCAGCAGCTTAATTCGGGGACCAGGGGCCCAGTACTTC. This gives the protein CASSLIRGPGAQYF.

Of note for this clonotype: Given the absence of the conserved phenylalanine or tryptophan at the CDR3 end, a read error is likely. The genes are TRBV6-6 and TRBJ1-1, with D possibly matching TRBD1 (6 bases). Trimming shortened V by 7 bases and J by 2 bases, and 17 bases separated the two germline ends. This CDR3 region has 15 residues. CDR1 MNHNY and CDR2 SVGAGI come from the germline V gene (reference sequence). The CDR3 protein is CASKDTGRPNTEAFY. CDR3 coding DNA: TGTGCCAGCAAGGATACAGGGAGACCAAACACTGAAGCTTTCTAT.

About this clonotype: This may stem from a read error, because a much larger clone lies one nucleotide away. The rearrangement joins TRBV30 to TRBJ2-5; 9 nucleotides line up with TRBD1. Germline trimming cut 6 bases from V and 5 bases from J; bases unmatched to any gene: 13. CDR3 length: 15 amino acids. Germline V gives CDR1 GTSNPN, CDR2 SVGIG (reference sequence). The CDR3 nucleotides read TGTGCCTGTAGTTACGCGGGACAGGGAGGGGAGACCCAGTACTTC. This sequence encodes CACSYAGQGGETQYF.

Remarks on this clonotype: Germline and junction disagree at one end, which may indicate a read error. The CDR3 sequence: CASSLGWGRGNTGELFF. The DNA of the CDR3 is TGCGCCAGCAGCTTAGGCTGGGGGAGGGGAAACACCGGGGAACTGTTTTTT. V gene TRBV4-1 combines with J gene TRBJ2-2; 7 nucleotides line up with TRBD2. CDR1 and CDR2 from the germline V gene are MGHRA and YSYEKL. The CDR3 is 17 residues long.